One and the same sample provided the 27 T cell receptor beta chains below, sequenced in a study of T cell responses to AZD1222 COVID-19 vaccine (dated by TCRdb to the early 2020s). The receptor library was made with the immunoSEQ multiplex PCR assay. The clones in this table, taken by TCRdb from immuneACCESS, are in-frame only. Not every clone is retained; where verified, under half of the shortfall comes from an unresolved V gene, and the cause of the rest is unknown. This sample has around 130,000 clones in its table, and nearly 90% of those were observed once. The ten largest make up around 9.5% of the sample. This sample's time point label indicates: about 28 days (+/-7) after the second vaccine dose. Specimen: peripheral blood, collected 28 days after the second AZD1222 dose. All receptors come from an adult who received the AZD1222 COVID-19 vaccine.

The genes are TRBV29-1 and TRBJ1-2; D is perhaps TRBD1 (6 bases). Trimming pared 4 bases from V and 5 bases from J, leaving 11 bases between. The CDR3 is made up of 12 amino acids. Germline V gene data show CDR1 as SQVTM and CDR2 as ANQGSEA. The CDR3 sequence: CSVVTTGYGYTF. Written as DNA, the CDR3 is TGCAGCGTTGTAACCACAGGGTATGGCTACACCTTC.

This clone is a singleton in its sample. The chain couples TRBV5-1 to TRBJ2-6; the match to TRBD1 covers 8 bases. The J segment lost 2 bases and the V segment lost 7 bases, leaving 11 bases of the junction unmatched. Per the germline V gene, CDR1 is SGHRS and CDR2 is YFSETQ. The CDR3 sequence is 17 residues long. CDR3 DNA: TGCGCCAGCTGGAGTGGTCAGGGGGCGGCTGGGGCCAACGTCCTGACTTTC. It encodes CASWSGQGAAGANVLTF.

The rearrangement links TRBV19 to TRBJ2-7; 8 bases are shared with TRBD2. Germline CDR1 is LNHDA and CDR2 is SQIVND (reference sequence). V lost 5 bases and J lost 3; bases outside the gene matches: 3. This CDR3 comprises 13 residues. CDR3 in amino acids: CASSVTSDYEQYF. The CDR3 bases are TGTGCCAGTAGTGTGACTAGCGACTACGAGCAGTACTTC.

This chain uses TRBV30 with TRBJ1-2, with TRBD1 matching 11 bases. Per the germline V gene, CDR1 is GTSNPN and CDR2 is SVGIG (reference sequence). The junction had 7 bases not matched to a gene; V was cut back by 4 bases and J by 3 bases. CDR3 length equals 15 residues. The CDR3 DNA reads as TGTGCCTGGACCAGAGGACAGGGGGCCCACTATGGCTACACCTTC. Protein: CAWTRGQGAHYGYTF.

This clone was seen only once. The chain links TRBV21-1 to TRBJ2-7; the table's TRBD2 call for D was not verified on the DNA. TRBV21-1 is labeled a pseudogene. CDR3 size: 14 residues. Here the CDR3 DNA reads TGTGCCAGCCACCAGGGCGGGAGAGTGTACGAGCAGTACTTC. Its protein product is CASHQGGRVYEQYF.

This chain joins TRBV4-2 and TRBJ1-1, with 8 nucleotides matching TRBD1. Unmatched junction bases numbered 7, after V lost 3 bases and J lost 1 base. Germline V gives CDR1 LGHNA, CDR2 YNFKEQ. CDR3 length: 16 residues. CDR3 loop: CASSQPGQEGNTEAFF. The CDR3 DNA sequence: TGTGCCAGCAGCCAGCCGGGACAGGAGGGGAACACTGAAGCTTTCTTT.

The rearrangement links TRBV10-3 to TRBJ2-3; D is unresolved. V was clipped by 3 bases and J by 6 bases, with 13 bases between them. Germline CDR1 and CDR2: ENHRY and SYGVKD. The CDR3 spans 14 residues. Written as DNA, the CDR3 is TGTGCCATCAGTGACTCTCGGGTGTCGGATACGCAGTATTTT. It yields the protein CAISDSRVSDTQYF.

The chain couples TRBV12-5 to TRBJ1-5, with D possibly TRBD1 on 6 matching bases. The V gene lost 1 base and the J gene lost 3 bases, with 13 bases spanning the gap. Germline V gene data show CDR1 as LGHNT and CDR2 as FRNRAP. The CDR3 consists of 16 residues. The CDR3 bases are TGTGCTAGTGGTTTGGAGGCAGGGGTGTACAATCAGCCCCAGCATTTT. It codes for CASGLEAGVYNQPQHF.

This chain uses TRBV19 with TRBJ2-7; D remains unclear. CDR1 is LNHDA, CDR2 SQIVND, per germline (reference sequence). V lost 6 bases and J lost 0, with 15 bases in between. The CDR3 runs to 15 residues. CDR3 DNA sequence: TGTGCCAGTAGCCCTGCGTTGTACGGCTCCTACGAGCAGTACTTC. Residues: CASSPALYGSYEQYF. Full variable domain (missing parts from reference TRBV19 and TRBJ2-7): DGGITQSPKYLFRKEGQNVTLSCEQNLNHDAMYWYRQDPGQGLRLIYYSQIVNDFQKGDIAEGYSVSREKKESFPLTVTSAQKNPTAFYLCASSPALYGSYEQYFGPGTRLTVT.

The V gene is TRBV7-2, the J gene TRBJ1-4; D unresolved. Trimming cost V 5 bases and J 2 bases, with 12 bases left between them. The CDR3 has 15 residues. CDR1 and CDR2 (germline): SGHTA, FQGNSA. The CDR3 region is CASSIVPSTNEKLFF. CDR3 bases: TGTGCCAGCAGCATAGTCCCGAGCACTAATGAAAAACTGTTTTTT.

The chain carries TRBV18 and TRBJ1-6; D possibly corresponds to TRBD1 (5 bases). V lost 6 bases to trimming and J lost 7 bases, with 16 bases between them. Germline lookup yields CDR1 KGHSH and CDR2 LQKENI. The CDR3 contains 15 residues. In DNA form, the CDR3 reads TGTGCCAGCTCGCTATCGGGGCCTATCAATTCACCCCTCCACTTT. This sequence encodes CASSLSGPINSPLHF.

V gene TRBV29-1 combines with J gene TRBJ2-5; maybe TRBD1 (7 bases). The V end was cut by 6 bases, the J end by 1 base, with 15 bases between. The CDR3 runs to 14 residues. Germline V CDR1 and CDR2: SQVTM, ANQGSEA. DNA for the CDR3: TGCAGCGTGGGGGCCAGGGGGGCCCAAGAGACCCAGTACTTC. The encoded protein is CSVGARGAQETQYF.

The chain recombines TRBV3-1 (or the pseudogene TRBV3-2) with TRBJ2-2; perhaps TRBD1 as D (6 bases). V was shortened by 2 bases and J by 13 bases, with 11 bases between the two germline ends. This CDR3 spans 12 amino acids. Germline V gene sequence: CDR1 LGHDT, CDR2 YNNKEL (reference sequence). The CDR3, as DNA: TGTGCCAGCAGCCAAAGGGGACATGGGCTGTTTTTT. This gives the protein CASSQRGHGLFF.

J is TRBJ2-1 and V is TRBV29-1, with D perhaps matching TRBD1 (6 bases). Trimming took off 7 bases at V and 10 bases at J, with 14 bases between the two ends. The CDR3 covers 11 residues. The germline CDR1 and CDR2 sequences are SQVTM and ANQGSEA. The CDR3 DNA is TGCAGCGCAATGGGGGCCGACGAGCAGTTCTTC. It encodes CSAMGADEQFF.

V gene TRBV4-3 combines with J gene TRBJ2-7, with unresolved D. This CDR3 region has 16 residues. Germline loops: CDR1 LGHNA, CDR2 YSLEER. V lost 1 base, J lost 2 bases, and 15 bases lay in between. The CDR3 is CASSQGLDHSAYEQYF. The CDR3 DNA is TGCGCCAGCAGCCAAGGGCTAGACCACTCCGCCTACGAGCAGTACTTC.

V usage is TRBV21-1 and J usage is TRBJ2-7; the table names TRBD1, a call not compared with the DNA. TRBV21-1 has pseudogene status. This CDR3 comprises 14 residues. CDR3 coding DNA: TGTGCCAGCAGTCGGGGGACAGACTCCTACGAGCAGTACTTC. Protein product: CASSRGTDSYEQYF.

This chain connects TRBV12-3 or TRBV12-4 to TRBJ1-1; D is uncertain. This CDR3 spans 11 amino acids. Trimming left V 6 bases short and J 6 bases short, with 8 bases between. CDR3 in amino acids: CASRNRAEAFF. The CDR3, as DNA: TGTGCCAGCAGAAATAGGGCTGAAGCTTTCTTT.

DNA of the CDR3: TGTGCCAGCAGTTACTCCGGGACAGGACACACTGAAGCTTTCTTT. It codes for CASSYSGTGHTEAFF. The rearrangement links TRBV6-5 to TRBJ1-1; TRBD1 matches at 8 bases. Germline CDR1 reads MNHEY; CDR2 reads SVGAGI. This CDR3 spans 15 amino acids. The trim removed 0 bases at V and 3 bases at J, leaving 3 bases unmatched.

The chain joins TRBV18 to TRBJ1-6, with D possibly TRBD1 on 5 matching bases. V lost 0 bases, J lost 8 bases, and 14 bases lay in between. Germline CDR1 KGHSH, CDR2 LQKENI. CDR3 size: 16 residues. The CDR3 protein is CASSPPSGALDSPLHF. The CDR3 DNA follows: TGTGCCAGCTCACCACCAAGCGGGGCCCTCGATTCACCCCTCCACTTT.

The rearrangement joins TRBV10-1 to TRBJ1-6; no definite D call. The germline V gene has CDR1 WNHNN and CDR2 SYGVQD (reference sequence). The V end lost 4 bases, the J end lost 5 bases, and 12 bases lay between the germline ends. The CDR3 has 15 residues. The CDR3 is CASSGPAADNSPLHF. The CDR3 DNA follows: TGCGCCAGCAGTGGACCGGCGGCGGATAATTCACCCCTCCACTTT.

The chain is built from TRBV6-2 or TRBV6-3 and TRBJ1-2, with 12 bases aligning to TRBD1. The CDR3 consists of 15 residues. From germline, CDR1 is MNHEY and CDR2 SVGEGT. Germline trimming cut 6 bases from V and 8 bases from J; bases unmatched to any gene: 10. DNA for the CDR3: TGTGCCAGCAGCTCACCGGGACAGGGGGCGAACGGCTACACCTTC. Amino acid sequence: CASSSPGQGANGYTF.

The genes are TRBV29-1 and TRBJ2-5, with D perhaps assigned TRBD1 or TRBD2 (5 bases each). This CDR3 region has 12 residues. Looked up from germline, CDR1 is SQVTM and CDR2 is ANQGSEA. Trimming left V 4 bases short and J 5 bases short, with 11 bases between. CDR3 in amino acids: CSVGGAMETQYF. CDR3 in DNA: TGCAGCGTTGGAGGGGCAATGGAGACCCAGTACTTC.

This clone was counted once. This chain joins TRBV11-2 and TRBJ1-2; 7 positions agree with TRBD1. After removal of 5 bases from V and 4 bases from J, the junction contained 10 bases not matched to a gene. The CDR3 spans 15 residues. Germline lookup yields CDR1 SGHAT and CDR2 FQNNGV. For the CDR3, the DNA is TGTGCCAGCAGCCAGACTACAGGGGCCTTCTATGGCTACACCTTC. Its translation: CASSQTTGAFYGYTF.

The chain couples TRBV7-9 to TRBJ1-1; 7 bases are a match to TRBD1. The CDR3 runs to 15 residues. V was clipped by 6 bases and J by 3 bases; unmatched bases: 10. CDR1 and CDR2 (germline): SEHNR, FQNEAQ (reference sequence). The CDR3 region is CASREQGRGDTEAFF. Written as DNA, the CDR3 is TGTGCCAGCAGGGAACAGGGGCGGGGAGACACTGAAGCTTTCTTT.

In its sample, this clone was seen once. The chain joins TRBV19 to TRBJ2-7; possible D gene TRBD2, 5 bases. CDR1 and CDR2 from the germline V gene are LNHDA and SQIVND (reference sequence). CDR3 size: 13 residues. V gave up 11 bases and J gave up 5 bases, with 19 bases separating them. The CDR3 protein is CASRPDHGDEQYF. CDR3 DNA: TGTGCCTCCCGCCCGGACCACGGGGACGAGCAGTACTTC. Complete variable domain (other parts from reference TRBV19 and TRBJ2-7): DGGITQSPKYLFRKEGQNVTLSCEQNLNHDAMYWYRQDPGQGLRLIYYSQIVNDFQKGDIAEGYSVSREKKESFPLTVTSAQKNPTAFYLCASRPDHGDEQYFGPGTRLTVT.

This chain uses TRBV4-2 with TRBJ1-4; D unclear. The CDR3 loop spans 16 amino acids. Germline CDR1 is LGHNA and CDR2 is YNFKEQ. Trimming took off 0 bases at V and 3 bases at J, with 11 bases between the two ends. CDR3 sequence (DNA): TGTGCCAGCAGCCAAGACGAAAAACCGGCTAATGAAAAACTGTTTTTT. It yields the protein CASSQDEKPANEKLFF.

J is TRBJ2-7 and V is TRBV13; 7 bases agree with TRBD1. Looked up from germline, CDR1 is PRHDT and CDR2 is FYEKMQ (reference sequence). The CDR3 runs 14 residues. V was clipped by 5 bases and J by 4 bases; unmatched bases: 8. In DNA form, the CDR3 reads TGTGCCAGCAGCCCCGGGACAGCTCTTTACGAGCAGTACTTC. Translated: CASSPGTALYEQYF.